Described below is a single T cell receptor (beta chain) sequence and its context. Its antigen is currently unknown. These data belong to a study of T cell responses to AZD1222 COVID-19 vaccine. Findings of the study overall: Two doses of AZD1222 preceded a rise in Spike-specific TCR breadth and depth. Most donors were white British, females outnumbered males, and clonal diversity was possibly underestimated. Close to half of spike-specific TCRs reportedly recognize unmutated variant regions. Repertoires were obtained solely post-peak T cell response.

The germline V and J ends were trimmed by 3 bases and 0 bases, with 11 bases remaining between them. This CDR3 is 15 amino acids long. The germline gives CDR1 MNHEY, CDR2 SMNVEV (reference sequence). Clones were sequenced by immunoSEQ multiplex PCR, and TCRdb holds only the in-frame ones, with some missing. Of 45,000 to 55,000 clones in the sample, around 85% were seen once. This chain connects TRBV27 to TRBJ1-2; D might be TRBD1 (5 bases). The TCR originated in an adult in good health. Specimen: peripheral blood, collected on day 0 of MenACWY control vaccination. The chain's CDR3 is CASSFWGEANYGYTF. In nucleotides, the CDR3 is TGTGCCAGCAGTTTCTGGGGGGAAGCTAACTATGGCTACACCTTC.